Listed here is a single T cell receptor (beta chain). These data are taken from a study of radiation and T cells in renal cell carcinoma. Assay used: immunoSEQ multiplex PCR; TCRdb lists only in-frame clones, some missing. The sample contains just over 95,000 clones, around 80% of which appear only once. Time point here: blood 4 weeks post-SBRT, at nephrectomy. Treatment here: 15 Gy SBRT to primary tumor, nephrectomy 4 weeks later. Radiation-treated patients gave blood at baseline, week 2 and week 4. Sequencing used blood, obtained from a patient whose treatment included radiotherapy and nephrectomy. This sequence originates from a man in his sixties with renal cell carcinoma.

CDR3: CASSQGLAGAGELFF. In nucleotides, the CDR3 is TGTGCCAGCAGCCAAGGACTAGCGGGAGCCGGGGAGCTGTTTTTT. The chain recombines TRBV4-2 with TRBJ2-2; 12 positions match TRBD2. Germline V lookup: CDR1 LGHNA, CDR2 YNFKEQ. The CDR3 is 15 residues long. Unmatched junction bases numbered 0, after V lost 1 base and J lost 6 bases.